The 24 T cell receptor beta chains below all came from one sample that was sequenced in a study of shared clonotypes between healthy human individuals (TCRdb year 2020). Libraries came from the immunoSEQ multiplex PCR assay. This immuneACCESS table, as held by TCRdb, lists in-frame sequences with V and J called but not all clones. Of the missing ones, under half trace to an unresolved V gene in checked studies; the others have no known cause. The sample includes more than 1.2 million clones, with less than 99% observed a single time. Roughly 0.36% of the sample belongs to the ten largest clones. Sequencing was carried out using naive CD4+ T cells sorted from blood. The cell subset or site label, read with the paper, signifies: CD45RA+ positively selected. All receptors derive from a man younger than 40 in good health.

The V gene is TRBV28, the J gene TRBJ2-5; D remains ambiguous. This CDR3 region has 10 residues. Germline CDR1 MDHEN, CDR2 SYDVKM. The ends were cut back, 7 bases at V and 9 bases at J, with 9 bases in the middle. CDR3 region: CASTPWAQYF. The DNA for the CDR3 is TGTGCCAGCACCCCCTGGGCCCAGTACTTC.

V is TRBV7-8 and J is TRBJ2-1, with 11 bases aligning to TRBD2. There are 16 residues in the CDR3. The germline CDR1 and CDR2 sequences are SGHVS and FQNEAQ. Trimming at V came to 2 bases and at J to 7 bases, leaving 7 bases not matched to a gene. CDR3 amino acids: CASSLRGVAGGNEQFF. The CDR3 nucleotides are TGTGCCAGCAGCTTAAGAGGGGTAGCGGGAGGGAATGAGCAGTTCTTC.

V gene TRBV6-5 combines with J gene TRBJ2-3, with 14 bases identical to TRBD2. Germline trimming cut 4 bases from V and 4 bases from J; bases unmatched to any gene: 4. Germline loops: CDR1 MNHEY, CDR2 SVGAGI. There are 16 residues in the CDR3. The CDR3 nucleotides read TGTGCCAGCAGTTCGGGACTAGCGGGAGTGGCAGATACGCAGTATTTT. Translation: CASSSGLAGVADTQYF.

The chain uses TRBV10-2 and TRBJ2-7; no clear D gene. Per the germline V gene, CDR1 is WSHSY and CDR2 is SAAADI. This CDR3 comprises 14 residues. V was trimmed by 3 bases and J by 0 bases, leaving 9 bases between them. CDR3 DNA sequence: TGCGCCAGCAGTGACGGTTCTCCCTCCTACGAGCAGTACTTC. Translated: CASSDGSPSYEQYF.

The V gene is TRBV11-2, the J gene TRBJ2-1; D perhaps matches TRBD2 (6 bases). Deletions cut 1 base from V and 3 bases from J, with 10 bases between. The germline V gene encodes CDR1 SGHAT and CDR2 FQNNGV. The CDR3 extends over 15 amino acids. The CDR3 nucleotides are TGTGCCAGCAGCTTAGTCGTGGGAGGCTACAATGAGCAGTTCTTC. Translated, it gives CASSLVVGGYNEQFF.

The chain carries TRBV28 and TRBJ2-7; no definite D call. Germline loops: CDR1 MDHEN, CDR2 SYDVKM. V dropped 3 bases and J dropped 6 bases, with 15 bases sitting between them. The CDR3 has 14 residues. Here the CDR3 DNA reads TGTGCCAGCAGTTTCGACCCCACTATAAGCGAGCAGTACTTC. It specifies CASSFDPTISEQYF.

The genes are TRBV5-1 and TRBJ2-1; D possibly corresponds to TRBD2 (6 bases). CDR3 size: 13 residues. CDR1 is SGHRS, CDR2 YFSETQ, per germline. The ends were cut back, 2 bases at V and 4 bases at J, with 7 bases in the middle. The CDR3 coding sequence is TGCGCCAGCAGCTTTAGCGGTTACAATGAGCAGTTCTTC. Protein: CASSFSGYNEQFF.

The CDR3 DNA follows: TGTGCCTGGAGTGTACGGGAGACCCATAATGAAAAACTGTTTTTT. It translates to CAWSVRETHNEKLFF. V is TRBV30 and J is TRBJ1-4; D remains ambiguous. Per germline, CDR1 GTSNPN and CDR2 SVGIG (reference sequence). Trimming stripped 0 bases from V and 4 bases from J, with 12 bases between. The CDR3 has 15 residues.

V gene TRBV28 combines with J gene TRBJ1-2, with unresolved D. V was cut by 3 bases and J by 6 bases, with 14 bases left in between. This CDR3 region has 14 residues. The V gene's germline CDR1 is MDHEN and CDR2 SYDVKM. CDR3 in amino acids: CASSLVGRTDGYTF. The CDR3 DNA is TGTGCCAGCAGTTTGGTAGGACGGACGGATGGCTACACCTTC.

The rearrangement joins TRBV15 to TRBJ1-5; D gene unclear. The germline V and J ends were trimmed by 1 base and 9 bases, with 4 bases remaining between them. CDR1 LNHNV and CDR2 YYDKDF come from the germline V gene (reference sequence). The CDR3 has 11 amino acids. The CDR3 reads CATSRAGPQHF. Here the CDR3 DNA reads TGTGCCACCAGCAGAGCGGGGCCCCAGCATTTT.

CDR3 in amino acids: CASSTEGTNNQPQHF. CDR3 sequence (DNA): TGTGCCAGCAGTACCGAAGGGACAAATAATCAGCCCCAGCATTTT. The genes are TRBV7-9 and TRBJ1-5; weak D call: TRBD1 (6 bases). CDR3 length equals 15 residues. V gave up 6 bases and J gave up 4 bases, with 16 bases separating them. The germline CDR1 and CDR2 sequences are SEHNR and FQNEAQ (reference sequence). Full variable domain (missing parts from reference TRBV7-9 and TRBJ1-5): DTGVSQNPRHKITKRGQNVTFRCDPISEHNRLYWYRQTLGQGPEFLTYFQNEAQLEKSRLLSDRFSAERPKGSFSTLEIQRTEQGDSAMYLCASSTEGTNNQPQHFGDGTRLSIL.

This chain connects TRBV28 to TRBJ2-5; D unclear. Trimming took 4 bases from V and 5 from J, leaving 14 bases between them. This CDR3 region has 14 residues. Germline CDR1 is MDHEN and CDR2 is SYDVKM. The CDR3 nucleotides read TGTGCCAGCAGTTCTCGGAATTTGGAGGAGACCCAGTACTTC. This encodes CASSSRNLEETQYF.

The chain uses TRBV23-1 and TRBJ2-1, with 9 bases that match TRBD1. TRBV23-1 has ORF status, its function being uncertain. The CDR3 covers 16 residues. V was pared by 2 bases and J by 2 bases, with 4 bases of the junction left unmatched. In DNA form, the CDR3 reads TGCGCCAGCAGTCAAGTAACAGGGGGCGCCTACAATGAGCAGTTCTTC. It translates to CASSQVTGGAYNEQFF.

The J gene is TRBJ1-2, the V gene TRBV28; D gene unclear. V gave up 4 bases and J gave up 0 bases, with 12 bases separating them. The CDR3 has 15 amino acids. Germline values: CDR1 MDHEN, CDR2 SYDVKM. The CDR3 region has the DNA TGTGCCAGCAGTTCGGCCCCCGGGACTAACTATGGCTACACCTTC. Translated, it gives CASSSAPGTNYGYTF.

The sample holds one count of this clone. This chain joins TRBV19 and TRBJ2-3, with D unresolved. Trimming pared 5 bases from V and 6 bases from J, leaving 12 bases between. CDR3 length: 13 amino acids. Per the germline V gene, CDR1 is LNHDA and CDR2 is SQIVND (reference sequence). The CDR3 DNA reads as TGTGCCAGTAGTCGGACGCGTCGGGATACGCAGTATTTT. This codes for CASSRTRRDTQYF. Filled out from reference TRBV19 and TRBJ2-3, the complete variable domain reads DGGITQSPKYLFRKEGQNVTLSCEQNLNHDAMYWYRQDPGQGLRLIYYSQIVNDFQKGDIAEGYSVSREKKESFPLTVTSAQKNPTAFYLCASSRTRRDTQYFGPGTRLTVL.

The V gene is TRBV29-1, the J gene TRBJ2-7; 10 bases are a match to TRBD1. Germline lookup yields CDR1 SQVTM and CDR2 ANQGSEA. The CDR3 runs 14 residues. The V segment lost 5 bases and the J segment 6 bases; nucleotides outside the gene matches: 10. The CDR3 DNA follows: TGCAGCGTTACCGGGACAGGGGTAACTCCCGAGCAGTACTTC. Translating it yields CSVTGTGVTPEQYF.

This chain joins TRBV27 and TRBJ2-7; D unclear. Germline assignment: CDR1 MNHEY and CDR2 SMNVEV (reference sequence). CDR3 size: 14 residues. V lost 3 bases and J 0 bases, leaving 9 bases between the germline ends. The DNA of the CDR3 is TGTGCCAGCAGTTTCCGTCTTAGCTCCTACGAGCAGTACTTC. It translates to CASSFRLSSYEQYF.

As to this clone: The identical CDR3 is also encoded by other nucleotide sequences in the sample. The chain joins TRBV18 to TRBJ1-5; the D gene is possibly TRBD1 (5 bases). The length of the CDR3 is 14 residues. Germline V gene data show CDR1 as KGHSH and CDR2 as LQKENI. With 3 bases removed from V and 5 bases from J, the gap between germline ends came to 11 bases. This CDR3 is CASSPGRGDQPQHF. CDR3 nucleotides: TGTGCCAGCTCACCGGGGCGTGGCGATCAGCCCCAGCATTTT.

The chain carries TRBV7-2 and TRBJ2-1, with 7 bases fitting TRBD1. Trimming removed 5 bases from V and 0 bases from J; junction bases left unmatched: 7. CDR3 length: 16 residues. The germline CDR1 and CDR2 sequences are SGHTA and FQGNSA. The CDR3 bases are TGTGCCAGCAGCCCCCTGGGACAGTCCTCCTACAATGAGCAGTTCTTC. Its translation: CASSPLGQSSYNEQFF. Based on the CDR3 plus reference TRBV7-2 and TRBJ2-1, the full variable domain is GAGVSQSPSNKVTEKGKDVELRCDPISGHTALYWYRQSLGQGLEFLIYFQGNSAPDKSGLPSDRFSAERTGGSVSTLTIQRTQQEDSAVYLCASSPLGQSSYNEQFFGPGTRLTVL.

The CDR3 loop is CASSLGQKKEQFF. The CDR3 bases are TGTGCCAGCAGTCTGGGACAGAAAAAGGAGCAGTTCTTC. The chain joins TRBV2 to TRBJ2-1; 7 bases line up with TRBD1. The CDR3 sequence is 13 residues long. Germline lookup yields CDR1 SNHLY and CDR2 FYNNEI. Trimming at V came to 5 bases and at J to 10 bases, leaving 8 bases not matched to a gene.

Of note for this clone: Other DNA sequences in the sample encode the same CDR3. The chain links TRBV2 to TRBJ2-7; 7 positions match TRBD1. CDR3 length equals 12 residues. Per germline, CDR1 SNHLY and CDR2 FYNNEI. The ends lost 5 bases at V and 3 bases at J; junction bases unmatched: 1. Here the CDR3 DNA reads TGTGCCAGCAGTCGGGACAGCTACGAGCAGTACTTC. Translated, it gives CASSRDSYEQYF.

The gene calls are TRBV19 and TRBJ2-7, with 7 bases identical to TRBD1. V gave up 7 bases and J gave up 4 bases; unmatched junction bases: 10. CDR3 length equals 14 residues. CDR1 LNHDA and CDR2 SQIVND come from the germline V gene (reference sequence). The CDR3 nucleotides read TGTGCCAGTACACCGGGACAGAAAGTTTACGAGCAGTACTTC. This gives the protein CASTPGQKVYEQYF.

This clone was counted only a few times. This chain links TRBV2 with TRBJ2-7; D remains unclear. Germline-derived CDR1 and CDR2 are SNHLY and FYNNEI. V lost 2 bases, J lost 7 bases, and 9 bases lay in between. The CDR3 sequence is 12 residues long. The CDR3 bases are TGTGCCAGCAGTGAATTTAGTCTAGAGCAGTACTTC. It codes for CASSEFSLEQYF.

The rearrangement uses TRBV5-6 and TRBJ1-2; TRBD1 matches at 8 bases. Germline CDR1 SGHDT, CDR2 YYEEEE. The V and J ends lost 4 bases and 6 bases, in that order; junction bases with no gene match: 11. The CDR3 is 15 residues long. Written as DNA, the CDR3 is TGTGCCAGCAGCCCGTACCCGACAGGGGTTCATGGCTACACCTTC. Its protein product is CASSPYPTGVHGYTF. The entire variable domain, with the rest obtained from reference TRBV5-6 and TRBJ1-2, is as follows: DAGVTQSPTHLIKTRGQQVTLRCSPKSGHDTVSWYQQALGQGPQFIFQYYEEEERQRGNFPDRFSGHQFPNYSSELNVNALLLGDSALYLCASSPYPTGVHGYTFGSGTRLTVV.